This T cell receptor (beta chain) was captured by sequencing in a study of shared clonotypes between healthy human individuals. This clone occurred a few times. The target antigen is unknown. Sequenced by immunoSEQ multiplex PCR; TCRdb stores in-frame clones only, minus some. There are millions of clones in the sample; roughly 92% occur only once, and 0.11% to 0.15% lies in the top ten. The V gene lost 5 bases and the J gene lost 1 base, with 17 bases spanning the gap. The CDR3 has 16 amino acids. In germline, CDR1 is WNHNN, CDR2 SYGVQD (reference sequence). The CD4+ fraction was divided into a CD45RA+ naive subset and a CD45RA-negative memory subset. Study findings and constraints: In having few donors, the study represented limited genetic and exposure-history diversity. A handful of donors shared roughly 5% of their naive CD4 clonotypes.

The V gene is TRBV10-1, the J gene TRBJ1-2; D is unclear. The sample comprised naive CD4+ T cells sorted from blood. The subset was: CD45RA+ positively selected. The receptor was derived from a man younger than 30 in good health. CDR3 sequence (DNA): TGCGCCAGCAGTTGGTGGCCAAGAGCGGGTAACTATGGCTACACCTTC. This encodes CASSWWPRAGNYGYTF.